A selection of T cell receptor beta chains follows, all from one sample in a study of T cell repertoires in cytomegalovirus infection. TCRdb re-derived calls from the reads in MiXCR, one entry per CDR3 protein. The sample comprises 150,000 to 180,000 distinct CDR3 sequences, 20% to 25% of which are singletons, and about 10% rests with the top ten. The sequenced material came from PBMCs. The receptors stem from a human donor in good health (CMV status not recorded). Some clones in this sample may be carry-over from other donors' samples. Both conserved end residues are part of each CDR3. D genes are given only for firm matches. Only some rows state a clone size, as once, few, many or a class for expanded clones.

J	D	V	size	CDR3	DNA
TRBJ1-5	NA	TRBV7-9	NA	CASSLEGDQPQHF	TGTGCCAGCAGCCTTGAAGGGGATCAGCCCCAGCATTTT
TRBJ2-4	NA	TRBV7-3	many	CASSSNPFDGAKNIQYF	TGTGCCAGCAGCTCAAACCCATTTGACGGAGCCAAAAACATTCAGTACTTC
TRBJ1-2	NA	TRBV7-2	NA	CASSLADTYGYTF	TGTGCCAGCAGCTTAGCCGACACCTATGGCTACACCTTC
TRBJ2-1	NA	TRBV2	NA	CASSALQAETQGQFF	TGTGCCAGCAGTGCTCTGCAGGCCGAAACCCAGGGGCAGTTCTTC
TRBJ1-5	NA	TRBV5-6	few	CASSLKLSNQPQHF	TGTGCCAGCAGCTTGAAACTCAGCAATCAGCCCCAGCATTTT
TRBJ2-3	NA	TRBV7-2	many	CASSLDLADTQYF	TGTGCCAGCAGCTTAGATCTAGCGGATACGCAGTATTTT
TRBJ1-5	NA	TRBV20-1	NA	CSARDAGPNQPQHF	TGCAGTGCTAGAGACGCAGGGCCCAATCAGCCCCAGCATTTT
TRBJ1-5	TRBD1	TRBV28	NA	CASSLAAYRGFQPQHF	TGTGCCAGCAGTCTTGCGGCGTACAGGGGCTTTCAGCCCCAGCATTTT
TRBJ1-5	NA	TRBV20-1	few	CSASRDTSNQPQHF	TGCAGTGCTAGTCGGGACACCAGCAATCAGCCCCAGCATTTT
TRBJ2-3	TRBD2	TRBV7-2	few	CASSQGLAYTDTQYF	TGTGCCAGCAGCCAAGGACTAGCGTACACAGATACGCAGTATTTT
TRBJ2-1	NA	TRBV7-8	few	CASSLEDGIARGEQFF	TGTGCCAGCAGCTTAGAGGACGGGATAGCCAGGGGTGAGCAGTTCTTC
TRBJ1-5	TRBD1	TRBV6-5	few	CASSPGQGKGSNQPQHF	TGTGCCAGCAGCCCGGGACAGGGTAAGGGCAGCAATCAGCCCCAGCATTTT
TRBJ2-3	TRBD2	TRBV19	few	CASSDGVLAGADTQYF	TGTGCCAGTAGTGACGGGGTACTAGCGGGAGCAGATACGCAGTATTTT
TRBJ2-7	NA	TRBV20-1	NA	CSARREYEQYF	TGCAGTGCTAGGAGGGAGTACGAGCAGTACTTC
TRBJ1-6	TRBD1	TRBV15	few	CATSREPSTGRDSPLHF	TGTGCCACCAGCAGAGAGCCTTCGACAGGGAGGGATTCACCCCTCCACTTT
TRBJ1-2	NA	TRBV7-8	many	CASSPGSQVIGYTF	TGTGCCAGCAGCCCGGGTTCCCAGGTGATTGGCTACACCTTC
TRBJ2-3	TRBD2	TRBV28	NA	CASSLGGGAANTQYF	TGTGCCAGCAGTTTGGGCGGGGGGGCCGCGAATACGCAGTATTTT
TRBJ2-2	NA	TRBV4-3	few	CASSQQRTGELFF	TGCGCCAGCAGCCAACAGCGGACCGGGGAGCTGTTTTTT
TRBJ1-5	NA	TRBV20-1	NA	CSARQPYSNQPQHF	TGCAGTGCTAGACAGCCCTATAGCAATCAGCCCCAGCATTTT
TRBJ2-3	TRBD2	TRBV29-1	NA	CSVEGLAGESTDTQYF	TGCAGCGTTGAGGGACTAGCGGGGGAGAGCACAGATACGCAGTATTTT
TRBJ2-7	TRBD2	TRBV28	many	CASSSATSGSYEQYF	TGTGCCAGCAGTTCGGCGACTAGCGGGAGCTACGAGCAGTACTTC
TRBJ1-1	NA	TRBV20-1	many	CSARKRVRNTEAFF	TGCAGTGCTCGTAAGCGGGTGCGGAACACTGAAGCTTTCTTT
TRBJ1-2	NA	TRBV28	NA	CASSLGRRGTVINYGYTF	TGTGCCAGCAGTTTAGGAAGAAGGGGGACGGTGATTAACTATGGCTACACCTTC
TRBJ1-5	NA	TRBV2	NA	CASSPGYSNQPQHF	TGTGCCAGCAGTCCAGGCTATAGCAATCAGCCCCAGCATTTT
TRBJ2-1	NA	TRBV12-3/TRBV12-4	NA	CASSLTPAGSYNEQFF	TGTGCCAGCAGTTTAACCCCGGCAGGATCCTACAATGAGCAGTTCTTC
TRBJ2-7	TRBD1	TRBV29-1	many	CSVRTGTYEQYF	TGCAGCGTCCGGACAGGGACCTACGAGCAGTACTTC
TRBJ2-4	TRBD2	TRBV20-1	NA	CSARGGRAKNIQYF	TGCAGTGCCCGGGGGGGCCGTGCCAAAAACATTCAGTACTTC
TRBJ2-3	TRBD2	TRBV28	NA	CASSSGLVTDTQYF	TGTGCCAGCAGTTCCGGACTAGTTACAGATACGCAGTATTTT
TRBJ2-1	TRBD2	TRBV28	few	CASSSLSSGNEQFF	TGTGCCAGCAGTTCTCTCTCTAGCGGGAATGAGCAGTTCTTC
TRBJ2-7	NA	TRBV7-2	many	CASSPESLGRRYF	TGTGCCAGCAGCCCGGAATCTCTGGGTCGCCGCTACTTC
TRBJ2-6	NA	TRBV7-2	many	CASSSGRGSSGANVLTF	TGTGCCAGCAGCTCCGGCCGTGGGAGCTCTGGGGCCAACGTCCTGACTTTC
TRBJ2-3	TRBD2	TRBV6-8	few	CASSYRTSGRAKWGTDTQYF	TGTGCCAGCAGTTACAGGACTAGCGGGAGGGCCAAATGGGGCACAGATACGCAGTATTTT
TRBJ2-3	TRBD1	TRBV18	few	CASSVQGPLNTDTQYF	TGTGCCAGCTCAGTACAGGGGCCTCTGAACACAGATACGCAGTATTTT
TRBJ2-1	TRBD2	TRBV7-3	few	CASSLKPGGGSYNEQFF	TGTGCCAGCAGCTTAAAACCGGGCGGGGGGTCCTACAATGAGCAGTTCTTC
TRBJ1-1	NA	TRBV18	few	CASSPLESRTEAFF	TGTGCCAGCTCACCATTGGAATCAAGGACTGAAGCTTTCTTT
TRBJ1-4	TRBD1	TRBV27	many	CASGAGGKVFF	TGTGCCAGCGGGGCAGGGGGGAAGGTGTTTTTT
TRBJ2-1	TRBD2	TRBV6-1	many	CASSEALAGGHEQFF	TGTGCCAGCAGTGAAGCACTAGCGGGAGGGCATGAGCAGTTCTTC
TRBJ2-5	NA	TRBV28	NA	CASSRLTQETQYF	TGTGCCAGCAGCCGACTCACGCAAGAGACCCAGTACTTC
TRBJ2-5	NA	TRBV20-1	NA	CSARSVMETQYF	TGCAGTGCTAGAAGTGTCATGGAGACCCAGTACTTC
TRBJ2-5	TRBD2	TRBV20-1	NA	CSARDLAGGPGETQYF	TGCAGTGCTAGAGACTTAGCGGGAGGGCCGGGGGAGACCCAGTACTTC
TRBJ1-2	NA	TRBV7-3	few	CASSFGGAGYGYTF	TGTGCCAGCAGCTTTGGGGGCGCTGGCTATGGCTACACCTTC
TRBJ2-1	NA	TRBV20-1	NA	CSARLPSSYNEQFF	TGCAGTGCTAGATTGCCGAGCTCCTACAATGAGCAGTTCTTC
TRBJ1-4	NA	TRBV19	few	CASRRVATNEKLFF	TGTGCCAGTAGACGGGTTGCAACTAATGAAAAACTGTTTTTT
TRBJ1-5	NA	TRBV7-2	many	CASSSGAVNQPQHF	TGTGCCAGCAGCTCAGGGGCAGTAAATCAGCCCCAGCATTTT
TRBJ2-5	NA	TRBV7-2	NA	CASSLDSGSMTQYF	TGTGCCAGCAGCTTAGATAGCGGTAGTATGACCCAGTACTTC
TRBJ1-4	TRBD1	TRBV7-2	many	CASSSGQGWEKLFF	TGTGCCAGCAGCTCGGGACAGGGGTGGGAAAAACTGTTTTTT
TRBJ1-1	NA	TRBV11-2	many	CASSFPPNTEAFF	TGTGCCAGCAGCTTTCCTCCAAACACTGAAGCTTTCTTT
TRBJ2-3	TRBD2	TRBV12-3/TRBV12-4	NA	CASSPTGGSPTDTQYF	TGTGCCAGCAGTCCCACTGGCGGGAGTCCCACAGATACGCAGTATTTT
TRBJ2-6	NA	TRBV4-1	few	CASSQDPSGRGANVLTF	TGCGCCAGCAGCCAAGATCCTTCAGGGCGGGGGGCCAACGTCCTGACTTTC
TRBJ2-6	NA	TRBV29-1	NA	CSVDVGANVLTF	TGCAGCGTTGACGTTGGGGCCAACGTCCTGACTTTC
TRBJ2-5	TRBD1	TRBV7-2	many	CASSLVTGAETQYF	TGTGCCAGCAGCTTAGTCACAGGGGCGGAGACCCAGTACTTC
TRBJ2-7	TRBD1	TRBV14	once	CASSPARDRAYAQYF	TGTGCCAGCAGCCCAGCCAGGGACAGGGCCTACGCGCAGTACTTC